Listed below are T cell receptor beta chains from one sample, sequenced in a study of blood T cells in healthy people across ages. MiXCR was run by TCRdb on the 5' RACE reads, yielding one entry per CDR3 protein. The profile shows roughly 1.9 million distinct CDR3 sequences, about two fifths of them singletons. Sequencing was performed on blood. These receptors came from a human donor in good health. The CDR3 runs from the conserved cysteine through the conserved F or W. D genes are given only for firm matches. A row's size may be missing; if present it is once, few, many or a size class.

V,length,D,size,J,DNA,CDR3
TRBV27,13,NA,many,TRBJ2-4,TGTGCCAGCAGTCTTAACGACAGGACAGTTCAGTACTTC,CASSLNDRTVQYF
TRBV13,16,TRBD1,NA,TRBJ1-2,TGTGCCAGCAGCTTAGGAGACAGGGCCGTCAACTATGGCTACACCTTC,CASSLGDRAVNYGYTF
TRBV5-5,14,NA,few,TRBJ1-2,TGTGCCAGCAGCTTGGGGCCAGAAGGGGATGGCTACACCTTC,CASSLGPEGDGYTF
TRBV20-1,14,TRBD1,NA,TRBJ1-5,TGCAGTGCCGCTAACCGGGACAGCAATCAACCCCAGCATTTT,CSAANRDSNQPQHF
TRBV7-6,18,TRBD2,NA,TRBJ2-3,TGTGCCAGCAGCTCCCCTAGCGGAGGGTTCCTTAGCACAGATACGCAGTATTTT,CASSSPSGGFLSTDTQYF
TRBV20-1,17,TRBD1,few,TRBJ1-5,TGCAGTGCTAGTCCATTCGGGACAGGGTGGTACAATCAGCCCCAGCATTTT,CSASPFGTGWYNQPQHF
TRBV7-9,15,TRBD1,few,TRBJ2-4,TGTGCCAGCAGCTCCAGGGGGTCTGCCAAAAACATTCAGTACTTC,CASSSRGSAKNIQYF
TRBV6-5,13,NA,many,TRBJ1-2,TGTGCCAGCACCCCCTCTTGGACACAAGGCTACACCTTC,CASTPSWTQGYTF
TRBV6-5,15,NA,few,TRBJ1-4,TGTGCCAGCAGTTTCCACATGGCCCTGAGCGAAAAACTGTTTTTT,CASSFHMALSEKLFF
TRBV5-5,14,NA,NA,TRBJ2-2,TGTGCCAGCAGCTACGGGGCGTCCACCGGGGAGCTGTTTTTT,CASSYGASTGELFF
TRBV7-2,16,NA,NA,TRBJ1-5,TGTGCCAGCAGCTTATTCGGCCGGAATAGCAATCAGCCCCAGCATTTT,CASSLFGRNSNQPQHF
TRBV5-5,15,TRBD1,few,TRBJ1-2,TGTGCCGGCAGCTCACGGACAGGGGGCGACTATGGCTACACCTTC,CAGSSRTGGDYGYTF
TRBV28,15,TRBD2,few,TRBJ2-1,TGTGCCAGCAGTTTTCCGGGACTAGCGGGGGAAGAGCAGTTCTTC,CASSFPGLAGEEQFF
TRBV6-2/TRBV6-3,14,TRBD1,NA,TRBJ1-5,TGTGCCAGCATCGGTGGGGGACAGACTCAGCCCCAGCATTTT,CASIGGGQTQPQHF